This is a list of T cell receptor beta chains from one sample in a study of Graves' ophthalmopathy and Graves' hyperthyroidism. TCRdb passed the multiplex PCR reads through MiXCR, listing each CDR3 protein once. The sample lists some 390,000 distinct CDR3 sequences, approximately 20% occurring once. Sequenced input: peripheral blood. These receptor sequences come from a woman in her late teens or twenties with Graves' ophthalmopathy. Each CDR3 is given with its conserved first and last residue. The D gene is left open where the match is weak. Only part of the rows carry a size: once, few, many, or a class if the clone is expanded.

D gene	V gene	J gene	clone size	CDR3 protein	CDR3 DNA
-	TRBV5-6	TRBJ2-5	many	CASSLTPRQETQYF	TGTGCCAGCAGCCTAACCCCCAGACAAGAGACCCAGTACTTC
-	TRBV6-2/TRBV6-3	TRBJ2-2	many	CASSYSSGAGELFF	TGTGCCAGCAGTTACTCTTCAGGGGCCGGGGAGCTGTTTTTT
-	TRBV12-5	TRBJ1-1	many	CASGFLLGPTNTEAFF	TGTGCTAGTGGTTTCCTGTTAGGCCCGACGAACACTGAAGCTTTCTTT
-	TRBV6-5	TRBJ1-1	few	CASSYDRRQNTEAFF	TGTGCCAGCAGTTACGACAGGCGGCAGAACACTGAAGCTTTCTTT
-	TRBV4-1	TRBJ1-2	many	CASSQDPGAYGYTF	TGCGCCAGCAGCCAAGACCCGGGCGCTTATGGCTACACCTTC
-	TRBV5-1	TRBJ2-7	once	CASSAGPPSYEQYF	TGCGCCAGCAGCGCAGGACCACCATCCTACGAGCAGTACTTC
-	TRBV9	TRBJ2-4	many	CASSVSSGSAKGGNIQYF	TGTGCCAGCAGCGTATCGTCGGGGAGCGCTAAAGGGGGAAACATTCAGTACTTC
TRBD1	TRBV6-1	TRBJ2-7	-	CASTPEGQYEQYF	TGTGCCAGCACCCCTGAGGGACAGTACGAGCAGTACTTC
-	TRBV5-5	TRBJ2-2	many	CASSLWAGELFF	TGTGCCAGCAGCTTGTGGGCCGGGGAGCTGTTTTTT
-	TRBV14	TRBJ1-1	many	CASSQDLNTEAFF	TGTGCCAGCAGCCAAGATCTAAACACTGAAGCTTTCTTT
-	TRBV7-3	TRBJ2-7	many	CASSSLAGEQYF	TGTGCCAGCAGCTCCCTAGCAGGCGAGCAGTACTTC
-	TRBV7-2	TRBJ2-2	many	CASRPFLSGRNTGELFF	TGTGCCAGCAGACCTTTCCTTTCCGGGAGGAACACCGGGGAGCTGTTTTTT
-	TRBV28	TRBJ1-1	many	CASRGTLQGRGAEAFF	TGTGCCAGCAGGGGGACCCTTCAGGGGCGCGGGGCTGAAGCTTTCTTT
-	TRBV6-5	TRBJ1-5	many	CASSSDMEKGPQHF	TGTGCCAGCAGCTCTGACATGGAGAAGGGGCCCCAGCATTTT
-	TRBV6-5	TRBJ1-5	many	CASSRPGVDGNQPQHF	TGTGCCAGCAGTAGACCGGGGGTGGATGGCAATCAGCCCCAGCATTTT
-	TRBV20-1	TRBJ2-5	many	CSASPSTVLQETQYF	TGCAGTGCTAGTCCCTCGACAGTTCTCCAAGAGACCCAGTACTTC
-	TRBV5-1	TRBJ1-1	many	CASSLEPGLNTEAFF	TGCGCCAGCAGCTTGGAGCCCGGGCTGAACACTGAAGCTTTCTTT
TRBD2	TRBV6-5	TRBJ2-2	-	CASRRGGGTGELFF	TGTGCCAGCAGACGGGGGGGGGGCACCGGGGAGCTGTTTTTT
-	TRBV28	TRBJ1-1	-	CASSPQGFNTEAFF	TGTGCCAGCAGTCCTCAGGGATTTAACACTGAAGCTTTCTTT
-	TRBV6-2/TRBV6-3	TRBJ1-5	many	CASSYRAGQPQHF	TGTGCCAGCAGTTACAGGGCAGGTCAGCCCCAGCATTTT
-	TRBV4-2	TRBJ1-1	many	CASSQEPGLNTEAFF	TGTGCCAGCAGCCAAGAGCCGGGACTGAACACTGAAGCTTTCTTT
TRBD1	TRBV6-1	TRBJ1-6	many	CASSGPGTGGGSPLHF	TGTGCCAGCAGTGGTCCCGGGACAGGGGGCGGTTCACCCCTCCACTTT
-	TRBV6-1	TRBJ1-1	many	CASSVRRVWNTEAFF	TGTGCCAGCAGTGTCCGGAGGGTTTGGAACACTGAAGCTTTCTTT